This TCR beta chain was found in a study of cytomegalovirus exposure and HLA in healthy donors. Study at large: A preliminary data release comprised 70 million to 95 million unique TCRs obtained from HLA-typed donors.

General study findings and limits: Accurate predictions that matched the HLA-A and HLA-B alleles of most subjects were reportedly made from TCR beta sequences. The study put some 150 TCR beta chains on its list as cytomegalovirus-associated.

The PCR was carried out with 60 Vbeta primers and 13 Jbeta primers. The assay was immunoSEQ multiplex PCR, and TCRdb's table has in-frame clones only and misses some. The table has about 200,000 clones, approximately 78% seen once. With respect to this clone: Its antigen is still unknown.

The receptor's source is a woman in her forties in good health and CMV-seronegative. The source material was PBMCs.

In nucleotides, the CDR3 is TGTGCCAGCAGTACCGGGACTAGCGGTTGGGGTACGCAGTATTTT. Its protein product is CASSTGTSGWGTQYF. The V and J genes are TRBV5-6 and TRBJ2-3; TRBD2 agrees at 11 bases. This CDR3 has 15 residues. Germline CDR1 and CDR2: SGHDT and YYEEEE. V lost 5 bases and J lost 8; bases outside the gene matches: 10. The entire variable domain, with the rest obtained from reference TRBV5-6 and TRBJ2-3, is as follows: DAGVTQSPTHLIKTRGQQVTLRCSPKSGHDTVSWYQQALGQGPQFIFQYYEEEERQRGNFPDRFSGHQFPNYSSELNVNALLLGDSALYLCASSTGTSGWGTQYFGPGTRLTVL.